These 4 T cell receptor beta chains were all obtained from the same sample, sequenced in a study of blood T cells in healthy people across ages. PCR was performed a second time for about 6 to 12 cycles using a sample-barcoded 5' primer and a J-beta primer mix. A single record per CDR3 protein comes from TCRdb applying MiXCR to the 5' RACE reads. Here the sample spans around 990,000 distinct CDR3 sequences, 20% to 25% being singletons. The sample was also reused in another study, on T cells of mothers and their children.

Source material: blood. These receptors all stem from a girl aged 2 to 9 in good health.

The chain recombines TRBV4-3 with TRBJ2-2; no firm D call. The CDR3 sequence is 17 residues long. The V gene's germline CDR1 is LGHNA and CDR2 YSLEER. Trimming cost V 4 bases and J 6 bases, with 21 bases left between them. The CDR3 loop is CASSPNMIRVNAGELFF. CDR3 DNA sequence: TGCGCCAGCAGCCCGAATATGATTCGGGTAAACGCCGGGGAGCTGTTTTTT.

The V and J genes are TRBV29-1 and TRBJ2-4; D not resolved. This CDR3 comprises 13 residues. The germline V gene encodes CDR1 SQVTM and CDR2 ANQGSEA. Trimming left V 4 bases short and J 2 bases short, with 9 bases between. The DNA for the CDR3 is TGCAGCGTTGGTTTATTGACCAAAAACATTCAGTACTTC. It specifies CSVGLLTKNIQYF. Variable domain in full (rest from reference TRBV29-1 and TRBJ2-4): SAVISQKPSRDICQRGTSLTIQCQVDSQVTMMFWYRQQPGQSLTLIATANQGSEATYESGFVIDKFPISRPNLTFSTLTVSNMSPEDSSIYLCSVGLLTKNIQYFGAGTRLSVL.

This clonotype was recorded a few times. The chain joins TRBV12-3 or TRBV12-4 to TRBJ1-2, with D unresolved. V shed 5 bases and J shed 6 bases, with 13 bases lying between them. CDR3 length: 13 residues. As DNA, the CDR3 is TGTGCCAGCAGTCCGGGAAGGGTTGATGGCTACACCTTC. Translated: CASSPGRVDGYTF.

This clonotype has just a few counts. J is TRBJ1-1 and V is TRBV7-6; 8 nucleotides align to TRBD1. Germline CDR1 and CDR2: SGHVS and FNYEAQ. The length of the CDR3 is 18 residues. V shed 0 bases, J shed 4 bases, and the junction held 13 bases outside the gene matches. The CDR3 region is CASSLALGQGAKATEAFF. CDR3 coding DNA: TGTGCCAGCAGCTTAGCGCTAGGGCAGGGGGCAAAGGCCACTGAAGCTTTCTTT.